This is a list of T cell receptor beta chains from one sample in a study of T cells after yellow fever vaccination. TCRdb reprocessed the 5' RACE reads via MiXCR and lists one record per CDR3 protein. The sample consists of about 180,000 distinct CDR3 sequences, about 6% of them appearing once. The material was CD4+ T cells sorted from PBMCs, obtained on the day of the first yellow fever vaccination. The receptors derive from a man between 18 and 29 years old who received the YFV17D yellow fever vaccine. Each CDR3 is given without its conserved first and last residue.

J: TRBJ1-2
V: TRBV5-1
CDR3: ASSLQGSSGYT

J: TRBJ2-3
V: TRBV20-1
CDR3: SAEGGAARDTQY

J: TRBJ1-5
V: TRBV7-9
CDR3: ASATGGSNQPQH

J: TRBJ2-5
V: TRBV7-2
CDR3: ASSARTHVGLETQY

J: TRBJ2-1
V: TRBV11-2
CDR3: ASSSSAPNEQF

J: TRBJ2-3
V: TRBV5-1
CDR3: ASQEPGAGGDTQY

J: TRBJ2-2
V: TRBV4-3
CDR3: ASSRLTGVNTGELF

J: TRBJ1-4
V: TRBV5-1
CDR3: ASSSSSTNEKLF

J: TRBJ2-7
V: TRBV29-1
CDR3: SVALDRVEQY

J: TRBJ1-2
V: TRBV7-9
CDR3: ASSLLEGGIYGYT

J: TRBJ2-3
V: TRBV9
CDR3: ASSVASGGAGDTQY

J: TRBJ2-1
V: TRBV5-1
CDR3: ASRNRDSYNEQF

J: TRBJ2-2
V: TRBV27
CDR3: ASSFYVGELF

J: TRBJ2-1
V: TRBV7-8
CDR3: ASSLAVGSPPEQF

J: TRBJ1-5
V: TRBV6-1
CDR3: ASSEHPGQGYQPQH

J: TRBJ2-5
V: TRBV28
CDR3: ASSAGGRETQY

J: TRBJ1-1
V: TRBV5-1
CDR3: ASSLFDSGTEAF